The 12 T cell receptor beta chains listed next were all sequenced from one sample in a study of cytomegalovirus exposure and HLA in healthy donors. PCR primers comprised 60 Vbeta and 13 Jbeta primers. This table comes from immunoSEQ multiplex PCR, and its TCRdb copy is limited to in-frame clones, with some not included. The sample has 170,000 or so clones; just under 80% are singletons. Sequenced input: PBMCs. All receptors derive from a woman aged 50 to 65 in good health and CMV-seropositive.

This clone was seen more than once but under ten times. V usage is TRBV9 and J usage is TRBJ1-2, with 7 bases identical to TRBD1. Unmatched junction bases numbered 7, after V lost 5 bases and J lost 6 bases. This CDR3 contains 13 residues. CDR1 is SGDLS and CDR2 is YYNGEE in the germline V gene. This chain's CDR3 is CASSRDREDGYTF. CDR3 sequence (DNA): TGTGCCAGCAGTCGGGACAGAGAGGATGGCTACACCTTC.

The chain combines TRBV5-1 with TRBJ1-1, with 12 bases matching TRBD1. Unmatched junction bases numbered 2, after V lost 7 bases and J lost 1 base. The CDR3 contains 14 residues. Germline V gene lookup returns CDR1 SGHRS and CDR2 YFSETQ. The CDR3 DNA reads TGCGCCAGCCGGGACAGGGGGCAGAACACTGAAGCTTTCTTT. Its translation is CASRDRGQNTEAFF.

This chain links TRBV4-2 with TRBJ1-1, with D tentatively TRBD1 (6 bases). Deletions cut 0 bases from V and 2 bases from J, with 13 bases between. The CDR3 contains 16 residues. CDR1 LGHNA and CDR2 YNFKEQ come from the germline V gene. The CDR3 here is CASSQEQGFRNTEAFF. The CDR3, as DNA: TGTGCCAGCAGCCAAGAACAGGGCTTCAGAAACACTGAAGCTTTCTTT.

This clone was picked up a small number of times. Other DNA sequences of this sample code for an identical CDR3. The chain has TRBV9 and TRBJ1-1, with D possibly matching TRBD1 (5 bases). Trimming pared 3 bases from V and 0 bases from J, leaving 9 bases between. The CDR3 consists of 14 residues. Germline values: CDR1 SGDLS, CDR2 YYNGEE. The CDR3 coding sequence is TGTGCCAGCAGCGCGGACATAATGAACACTGAAGCTTTCTTT. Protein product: CASSADIMNTEAFF. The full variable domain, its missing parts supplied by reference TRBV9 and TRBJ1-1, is DSGVTQTPKHLITATGQRVTLRCSPRSGDLSVYWYQQSLDQGLQFLIQYYNGEERAKGNILERFSAQQFPDLHSELNLSSLELGDSALYFCASSADIMNTEAFFGQGTRLTVV.

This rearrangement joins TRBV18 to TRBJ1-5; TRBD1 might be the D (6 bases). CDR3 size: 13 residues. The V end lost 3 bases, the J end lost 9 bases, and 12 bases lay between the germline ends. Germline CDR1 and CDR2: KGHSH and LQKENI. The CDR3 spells CASSPELQGPQHF. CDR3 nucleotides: TGTGCCAGCTCACCCGAACTACAGGGGCCCCAGCATTTT.

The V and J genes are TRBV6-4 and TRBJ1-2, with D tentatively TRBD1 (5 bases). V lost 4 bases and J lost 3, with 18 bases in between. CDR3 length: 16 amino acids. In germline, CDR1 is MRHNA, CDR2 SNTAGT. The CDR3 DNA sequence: TGTGCCAGCAGTGTTGAGACAGATATTAAACACTATGGCTACACCTTC. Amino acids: CASSVETDIKHYGYTF.

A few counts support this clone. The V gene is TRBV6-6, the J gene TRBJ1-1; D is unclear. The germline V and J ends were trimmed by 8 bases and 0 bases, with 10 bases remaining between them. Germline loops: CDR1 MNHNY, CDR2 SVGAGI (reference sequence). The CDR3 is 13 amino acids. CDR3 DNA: TGTGCCAGCTGCTACAGTATGAACACTGAAGCTTTCTTT. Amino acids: CASCYSMNTEAFF.

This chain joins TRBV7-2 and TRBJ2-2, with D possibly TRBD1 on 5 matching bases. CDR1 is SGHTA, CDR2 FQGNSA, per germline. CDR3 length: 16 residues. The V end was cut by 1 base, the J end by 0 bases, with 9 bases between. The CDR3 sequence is CASSLDRPSNTGELFF. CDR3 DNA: TGTGCCAGCAGCTTAGACAGGCCTTCGAACACCGGGGAGCTGTTTTTT.

CDR3 sequence reads: CASSRSGRVQETQYF. CDR3 bases: TGTGCCAGCAGCCGTAGCGGGAGGGTACAAGAGACCCAGTACTTC. The chain joins TRBV9 to TRBJ2-5, with TRBD2 identical over 11 bases. V lost 4 bases to trimming and J lost 2 bases; unmatched junction nucleotides: 4. This CDR3 is built from 15 residues. Germline V CDR1 and CDR2: SGDLS, YYNGEE.

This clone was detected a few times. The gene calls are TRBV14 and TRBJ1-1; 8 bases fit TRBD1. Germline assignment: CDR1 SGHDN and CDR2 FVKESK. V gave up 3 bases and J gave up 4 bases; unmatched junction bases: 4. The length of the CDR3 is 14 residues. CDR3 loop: CASSHLQGGTEAFF. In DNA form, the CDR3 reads TGTGCCAGCAGCCATTTACAGGGGGGCACTGAAGCTTTCTTT. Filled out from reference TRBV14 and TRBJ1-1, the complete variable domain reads EAGVTQFPSHSVIEKGQTVTLRCDPISGHDNLYWYRRVMGKEIKFLLHFVKESKQDESGMPNNRFLAERTGGTYSTLKVQPAELEDSGVYFCASSHLQGGTEAFFGQGTRLTVV.

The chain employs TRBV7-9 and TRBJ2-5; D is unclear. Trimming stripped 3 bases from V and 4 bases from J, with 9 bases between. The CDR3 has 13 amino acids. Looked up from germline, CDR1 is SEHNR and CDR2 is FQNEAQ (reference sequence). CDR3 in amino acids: CASSLSVPETQYF. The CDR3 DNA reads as TGTGCCAGCAGCTTGTCTGTCCCAGAGACCCAGTACTTC.

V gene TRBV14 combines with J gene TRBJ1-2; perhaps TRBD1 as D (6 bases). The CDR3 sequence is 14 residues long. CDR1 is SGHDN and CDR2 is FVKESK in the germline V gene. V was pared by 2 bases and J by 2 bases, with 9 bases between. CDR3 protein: CASSQRGTNYGYTF. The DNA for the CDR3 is TGTGCCAGCAGCCAAAGGGGGACGAACTATGGCTACACCTTC.